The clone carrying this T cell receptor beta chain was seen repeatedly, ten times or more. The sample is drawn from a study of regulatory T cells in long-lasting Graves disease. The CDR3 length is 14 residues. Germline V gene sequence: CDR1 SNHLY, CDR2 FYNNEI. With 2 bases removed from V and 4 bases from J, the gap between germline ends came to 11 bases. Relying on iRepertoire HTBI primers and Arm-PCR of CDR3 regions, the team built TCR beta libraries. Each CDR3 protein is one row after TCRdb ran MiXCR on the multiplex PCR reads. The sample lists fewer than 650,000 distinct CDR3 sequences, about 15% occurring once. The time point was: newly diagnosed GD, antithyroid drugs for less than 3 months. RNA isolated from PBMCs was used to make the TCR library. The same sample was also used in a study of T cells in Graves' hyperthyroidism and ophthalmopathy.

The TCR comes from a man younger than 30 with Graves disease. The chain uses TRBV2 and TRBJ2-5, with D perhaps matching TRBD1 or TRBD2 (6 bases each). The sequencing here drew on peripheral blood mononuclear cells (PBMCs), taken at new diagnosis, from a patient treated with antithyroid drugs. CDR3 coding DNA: TGTGCCAGCAGTGAATCCAGGGGAGGAGAGACCCAGTACTTC. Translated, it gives CASSESRGGETQYF. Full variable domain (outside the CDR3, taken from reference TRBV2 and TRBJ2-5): EPEVTQTPSHQVTQMGQEVILRCVPISNHLYFYWYRQILGQKVEFLVSFYNNEISEKSEIFDDQFSVERPDGSNFTLKIRSTKLEDSAMYFCASSESRGGETQYFGPGTRLLVL.